This T cell receptor beta chain was observed in a study of blood T cell repertoires in COVID-19. The V segment lost 3 bases and the J segment 1 base; nucleotides outside the gene matches: 9. The germline V gene has CDR1 SGHTA and CDR2 FQGNSA. The CDR3 sequence is 17 residues long. Here immunoSEQ multiplex PCR was the method, and the copy in TCRdb shows in-frame clones only, minus some. The data hold 250,000 to 350,000 clones, with 75% to 95% observed a single time. The TCR was taken from a woman aged 25 to 45 with COVID-19, enrolled during active disease. This chain connects TRBV7-2 to TRBJ2-7; 10 bases fit TRBD2. The sample taken for sequencing was peripheral blood. The CDR3 region has the DNA TGTGCCAGCAGCTTCGGACTAGCGGTAGGGGCTTCCTACGAGCAGTACTTC. This sequence encodes CASSFGLAVGASYEQYF. Looking up the rest from reference TRBV7-2 and TRBJ2-7 gives the full variable domain: GAGVSQSPSNKVTEKGKDVELRCDPISGHTALYWYRQSLGQGLEFLIYFQGNSAPDKSGLPSDRFSAERTGGSVSTLTIQRTQQEDSAVYLCASSFGLAVGASYEQYFGPGTRLTVT.